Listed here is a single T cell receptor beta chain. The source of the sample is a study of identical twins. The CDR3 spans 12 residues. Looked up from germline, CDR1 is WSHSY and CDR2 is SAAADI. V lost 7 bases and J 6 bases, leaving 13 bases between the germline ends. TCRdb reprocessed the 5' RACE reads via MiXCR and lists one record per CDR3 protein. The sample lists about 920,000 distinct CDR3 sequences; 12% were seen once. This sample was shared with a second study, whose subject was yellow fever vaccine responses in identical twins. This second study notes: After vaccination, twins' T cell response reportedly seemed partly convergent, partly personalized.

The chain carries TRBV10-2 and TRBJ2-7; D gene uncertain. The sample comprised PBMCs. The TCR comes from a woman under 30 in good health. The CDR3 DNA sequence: TGCGCCAGCACTGGCTCCTTCTCCGAGCAGTACTTC. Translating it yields CASTGSFSEQYF.